A selection of T cell receptor beta chains follows, all from one sample in a study of shared clonotypes between healthy human individuals. Profiled with immunoSEQ multiplex PCR; TCRdb holds only in-frame clones, not every one. The data hold around 1.5 million clones, with approximately 98% observed a single time. Input material: naive CD4+ T cells sorted from blood. These receptors were taken from a man aged 25-40 years in good health. CDR3s include the opening cysteine and the closing phenylalanine or tryptophan. D genes are given only for firm matches.

V,length,D,CDR3
TRBV19,15,TRBD1,CASSIPTGSAGELFF
TRBV2,12,TRBD1,CASRRQGYEQFF
TRBV5-4,13,NA,CASSLIGNTEAFF
TRBV9,15,NA,CASSVEGTSGNTIYF
TRBV11-2,15,NA,CASSLSASFSYEQYF
TRBV9,16,TRBD2,CASSVGREGRYNEQFF
TRBV5-1,13,NA,CASSLAVDYGYTF
TRBV18,13,NA,CASSSKLNYEQYF
TRBV5-5,15,TRBD2,CASSFRREGANEQFF
TRBV28,14,NA,CASSLSGASRTQYF
TRBV7-8,19,NA,CASSKGVDRGRRLAGVLYF
TRBV11-3,20,TRBD1,CASSLSRGYRGIPLCYGYTF
TRBV2,11,NA,CASSRGETQYF
TRBV6-8,13,NA,CASSYHRETRPFF
TRBV7-2,16,TRBD2,CASSLIGGYDTGELFF
TRBV27,14,TRBD2,CATISGLLGSEQFF
TRBV10-3,15,NA,CAISRSPSGYNEQFF
TRBV5-4,14,NA,CASSFEGSTYEQYF
TRBV18,14,NA,CASSPPRGNYGYTF
TRBV6-5,14,NA,CASSTRDRTDTQYF
TRBV14,17,TRBD2,CASSQLLLAGANNEQFF
TRBV4-3,16,TRBD2,CASSRSTSGGYNEQFF
TRBV30,11,NA,CAWSVRETQYF
TRBV20-1,11,NA,CSARDRVEQYF
TRBV18,13,NA,CASSPRGFETQYF
TRBV7-2,17,TRBD2,CASSPLGEREGYNEQFF
TRBV6-6,14,TRBD1,CASTETGAPWEQYF
TRBV5-1,12,NA,CASSSPVGEQFF
TRBV2,11,NA,CASSGLAEQYF